A single T cell receptor (beta chain) is shown here with its context. Its specific antigen is unknown. No base quality values were provided; no much bigger clone lies one nucleotide off. TCRdb lists the instrument as Illumina HiSeq 1500. Using fastp at Q25 and MiXCR, TCRdb reprocessed the public reads and kept productive beta chains. Each entry is one CDR3 protein sequence, shown with its most common DNA and genes. This sample lists some 700,000 distinct CDR3 sequences; approximately 40% were detected once. Of the sample, 2.8% is held by the ten largest clones. This sample was taken from a study of T cell repertoires in cytomegalovirus infection (dated by TCRdb to 2018 to 2020). Turning to the overall study: Donor HLA type was relevant to the analysis, because carriage of CMV infection together with the matching HLA type was indicated by public TCR beta signatures.

Points the paper makes about the study in general: Cumulative frequency of public TCR beta family members discriminated carriers of CMV infection plus the relevant HLA type in this cohort and an independent roughly 320-donor cohort. The ex vivo response was dominated by HLA-C-restricted CMV-specific TCR beta clonotypes, which also provided the single most frequent clonotype in two of eight donors.

Including the terminal cysteine and phenylalanine, the CDR3 comprises 14 residues. The kept DNA is CDR3 alone, 42 bases in frame from the first base. The germline V gene (reference sequence) specifies DFQATT as CDR1 and SNEGSKA as CDR2. The TCR originated in a human donor in good health (CMV status not recorded). Some clones in this sample may be carry-over from other donors' samples. This chain joins TRBV20-1 to TRBJ2-1; TRBD1 fits 8 bases in the junction. Sequencing used PBMCs. In nucleotides, the sequence is TGCAGCTCCGAGAGGGCAGGGGGCTTGAATGAGCAGTTCTTC. Protein translation: CSSERAGGLNEQFF.